The rows below give T cell receptor beta chains drawn from one sample of a study of control samples from healthy donors and cancer patients. Using immunoSEQ multiplex PCR, the repertoire was profiled, and TCRdb retains in-frame clones only, with some absent. The table lists 95,000 to 150,000 clones, approximately 89% of them singletons. Sample: blood. Receptors were obtained from a man aged 55 to 70 in good health. CDR3s include the opening cysteine and the closing phenylalanine or tryptophan. The D gene is left open where the match is weak. Part of the rows lack a size; the others show once, few, many or a class for expanded clones.

j_call clone_size d_call v_call cdr3_aa cdr3_nt
TRBJ2-5 - - TRBV12-3/TRBV12-4 CASSPGETQYF TGTGCCAGCAGTCCCGGTGAGACCCAGTACTTC
TRBJ1-1 - - TRBV6-6 CASSYYPGANTEAFF TGTGCCAGCAGTTACTATCCGGGAGCGAACACTGAAGCTTTCTTT
TRBJ1-5 few - TRBV7-2 CASSPLGSNNQPQHF TGTGCCAGCAGCCCCCTCGGTTCGAACAATCAGCCCCAGCATTTT
TRBJ2-5 - TRBD2 TRBV9 CASSAGLAGRETQYF TGTGCCAGCAGCGCGGGACTAGCGGGGAGAGAGACCCAGTACTTC
TRBJ2-2 - TRBD1 TRBV11-2 CASGPRGQGADTGELFF TGTGCCAGCGGACCCCGAGGGCAGGGGGCTGACACCGGGGAGCTGTTTTTT
TRBJ1-4 - - TRBV5-4 CASSLAGVEEKLFF TGTGCCAGCAGCTTGGCGGGGGTTGAGGAAAAACTGTTTTTT
TRBJ2-2 - TRBD2 TRBV7-2 CASSLRLAGNTGELFF TGTGCCAGCAGCTTACGACTAGCGGGGAACACCGGGGAGCTGTTTTTT
TRBJ1-1 - TRBD1 TRBV6-5 CASSSPGQGFIEAFF TGTGCCAGCAGTTCCCCGGGACAGGGGTTCATTGAAGCTTTCTTT
TRBJ1-6 - - TRBV19 CASTLAASLSPLHF TGTGCCAGTACTCTCGCAGCGTCGCTTTCACCCCTCCACTTT
TRBJ1-2 - TRBD1 TRBV29-1 CSVAGTAPLYGYTF TGCAGCGTTGCAGGGACAGCACCGCTCTATGGCTACACCTTC
TRBJ1-1 - - TRBV29-1 CSNSVEGNTEAFF TGCAGTAACTCGGTGGAGGGCAACACTGAAGCTTTCTTT
TRBJ1-2 - - TRBV24-1 CATSRTGQVDGYTF TGTGCCACCAGTAGAACAGGGCAAGTCGATGGCTACACCTTC
TRBJ1-5 - - TRBV11-1 CASSFKGQPQHF TGTGCCAGCAGCTTTAAGGGTCAACCCCAGCATTTT
TRBJ1-1 - - TRBV6-5 CASSYMVNTEAFF TGTGCCAGCAGTTACATGGTGAACACTGAAGCTTTCTTT
TRBJ1-4 - - TRBV7-9 CASSLVDSPNEKLFF TGTGCCAGCAGCTTAGTCGACAGCCCTAATGAAAAACTGTTTTTT
TRBJ2-5 - - TRBV12-3/TRBV12-4 CASSPSETQYF TGTGCCAGCAGTCCGTCTGAGACCCAGTACTTC
TRBJ2-5 - TRBD1 TRBV28 CASSEGTAQETQYF TGTGCCAGCAGTGAAGGGACAGCGCAAGAGACCCAGTACTTC
TRBJ2-3 once - TRBV5-1 CASSLRAAAQDTQYF TGCGCCAGCAGCTTGAGGGCCGCGGCCCAAGATACGCAGTATTTT
TRBJ2-7 - - TRBV10-3 CAIRKSHEQYF TGTGCCATCAGAAAATCTCACGAGCAGTACTTC
TRBJ1-5 - - TRBV6-2/TRBV6-3 CASSYSGRLRNQPQHF TGTGCCAGCAGTTACTCGGGGAGGCTACGCAATCAGCCCCAGCATTTT